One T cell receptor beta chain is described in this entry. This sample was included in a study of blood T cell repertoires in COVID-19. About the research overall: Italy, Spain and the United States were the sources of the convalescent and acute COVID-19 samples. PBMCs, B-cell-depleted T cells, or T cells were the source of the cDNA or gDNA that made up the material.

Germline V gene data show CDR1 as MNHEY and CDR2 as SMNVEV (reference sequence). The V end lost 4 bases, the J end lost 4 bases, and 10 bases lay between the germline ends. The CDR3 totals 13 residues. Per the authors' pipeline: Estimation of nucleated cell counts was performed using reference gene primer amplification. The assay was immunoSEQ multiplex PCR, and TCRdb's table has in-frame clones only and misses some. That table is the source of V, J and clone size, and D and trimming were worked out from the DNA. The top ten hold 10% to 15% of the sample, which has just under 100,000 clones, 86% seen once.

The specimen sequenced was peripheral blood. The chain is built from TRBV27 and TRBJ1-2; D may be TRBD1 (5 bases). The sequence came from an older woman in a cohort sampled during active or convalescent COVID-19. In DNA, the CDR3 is TGTGCCAGCAGTTATGGGGGGACCTATGGCTACACCTTC. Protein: CASSYGGTYGYTF.